The clone carrying this TCR beta chain showed up just a few times. A multiplex PCR was run with 60 Vbeta primers and 13 Jbeta primers. The protocol was immunoSEQ multiplex PCR, while the TCRdb copy is restricted to in-frame clones and leaves out a portion. The table has approximately 88,000 clones, over 70% seen once. This entry comes from a study of cytomegalovirus exposure and HLA in healthy donors. Study details: In a previous analysis, more than 90 million unique TCR beta sequences were found from some 180 million T cells.

Every donor was a healthy person donating bone marrow. The CDR3 extends over 14 amino acids. The V end lost 5 bases, the J end lost 1 base, and 11 bases lay between the germline ends. The germline V gene has CDR1 MDHEN and CDR2 SYDVKM. The TCR was taken from a man between 18 and 29 years old in good health and CMV-seropositive. Sequencing was done on a sample of PBMCs. This rearrangement joins TRBV28 to TRBJ1-1; D is undetermined. DNA of the CDR3: TGTGCCAGCAGTCTCCCCGGTGGGAACACTGAAGCTTTCTTT. Protein sequence: CASSLPGGNTEAFF.